A selection of T cell receptor beta chains follows, all from one sample in a study of blood T cells in healthy people across ages. TCRdb itself ran the 5' RACE reads through MiXCR, one entry per CDR3 protein. The sample holds about 1.5 million distinct CDR3 sequences, less than 45% seen once. The material sequenced was blood. The receptors derive from a woman younger than 30 in good health. Both conserved end residues are part of each CDR3. The D gene is left open where the match is weak. A clone size is listed for some rows: how often the clone was seen (once, few, many), or a class if it is expanded.

size,V,D,length,J,DNA,CDR3
NA,TRBV7-8,NA,16,TRBJ2-7,TGTGCCAGCAGCTTAGTGGGATGGGAGGTTTCTGACGAGCAGTACTTC,CASSLVGWEVSDEQYF
NA,TRBV20-1,TRBD1,14,TRBJ1-5,TGCAGTGCTAGACAGACAGGGCGCAATCAGCCCCAGCATTTT,CSARQTGRNQPQHF
NA,TRBV29-1,NA,13,TRBJ1-2,TGCAGCGTTGATATCGCCGTCGGCTATGGCTACACCTTC,CSVDIAVGYGYTF
NA,TRBV20-1,TRBD2,15,TRBJ2-5,TGCAGTGCTAGGGTGACTAGCGGGGGGGCGGAGACCCAGTACTTC,CSARVTSGGAETQYF
NA,TRBV7-2,NA,13,TRBJ2-5,TGTGCCAGCAGCTTAGCGGCTAGCTTTGAGCAGTACTTC,CASSLAASFEQYF
NA,TRBV12-3/TRBV12-4,NA,16,TRBJ2-1,TGTGCCAGCAGTTTACTGGGGGCCGGCTCCTACAATGAGCAGTTCTTC,CASSLLGAGSYNEQFF
NA,TRBV6-2/TRBV6-3,TRBD2,15,TRBJ2-1,TGTGCCAGCAGTTACCAAGCGGGGGCATACAATGAGCAGTTCTTC,CASSYQAGAYNEQFF
NA,TRBV6-1,NA,14,TRBJ2-5,TGTGCCAGCAGGGACAACACCAACTCCTACGGGCAGTACTTC,CASRDNTNSYGQYF
NA,TRBV20-1,NA,13,TRBJ2-2,TGCAGTGCAGTCCCAGGGAACACCGGGGAGCTGTTTTTT,CSAVPGNTGELFF
NA,TRBV12-3/TRBV12-4,NA,13,TRBJ2-7,TGTGCCAGTAAAGCGGTGAGCTCCTACGAGCAGTACTTC,CASKAVSSYEQYF
NA,TRBV5-5,TRBD1,15,TRBJ2-7,TGTGCCAGCAGCTACACGGGACAGGGGGCAGGTGAGCAGTACTTC,CASSYTGQGAGEQYF
few,TRBV7-2,NA,15,TRBJ2-3,TGTGCCAGCACTATGCGCAAGGGTGTTGCAGATACGCAGTATTTT,CASTMRKGVADTQYF
few,TRBV6-6,NA,12,TRBJ2-7,TGTGCCAGCAGGGCACAGGGCTACGAGCAGTACTTC,CASRAQGYEQYF
NA,TRBV9,NA,13,TRBJ2-5,TGTGCCAGCAGCGTAGCACCGGAAGAGACCCAGTACTTC,CASSVAPEETQYF
NA,TRBV27,NA,16,TRBJ2-1,TGTGCCAGCAGTTTATGGGGCAGTAGCTCCTACAATGAGCAGTTCTTC,CASSLWGSSSYNEQFF
few,TRBV4-3,NA,14,TRBJ1-5,TGCGCCAGCAGCCAGGACAGACTAAATCAGCCCCAGCATTTT,CASSQDRLNQPQHF
NA,TRBV20-1,TRBD1,15,TRBJ2-1,TGCAGTGCTAGAGGCCCCGGGGACAGCTTCAATGAGCAGTTCTTC,CSARGPGDSFNEQFF
NA,TRBV2,NA,11,TRBJ1-1,TGTGCCAGCAGTGGGGTGGGAACGGCTTTCTTT,CASSGVGTAFF
few,TRBV24-1,NA,14,TRBJ2-3,TGTGCCACCAGTGATTCTCCCCGCACAGATACGCAGTATTTT,CATSDSPRTDTQYF
NA,TRBV28,TRBD2,16,TRBJ2-3,TGTGCCAGCAGGTTGGGGTACGGGACTAGAGCTGATACGCAGTATTTT,CASRLGYGTRADTQYF
few,TRBV2,TRBD1,16,TRBJ2-3,TGTGCCAGCGGCTTCGGAGGGACAGGGCTTCCAGATACGCAGTATTTT,CASGFGGTGLPDTQYF
once,TRBV25-1,NA,13,TRBJ2-4,TGTGCCAGCAGTCCTCACATCTCCGAGACCCTGTACTTC,CASSPHISETLYF
NA,TRBV7-9,TRBD1,17,TRBJ1-6,TGTGCCAGCAGCTTAGCGCGGGGGACAGTCTATAATTCACCCCTCCACTTT,CASSLARGTVYNSPLHF
NA,TRBV28,NA,16,TRBJ1-5,TGTGCCAGCAGTTTCCTCGGGACGCAAGGCAATCAGCCCCAGCATTTT,CASSFLGTQGNQPQHF
NA,TRBV3-1,NA,14,TRBJ1-5,TGTGCCAGCAGCCAAGGGGTCAGGGATCAGCCCCAGCATTTT,CASSQGVRDQPQHF
few,TRBV6-5,TRBD2,14,TRBJ2-1,TGTGCCAGCAGTAAACCGGGACTAGCGTCTGAGCAGTTCTTC,CASSKPGLASEQFF
NA,TRBV12-3/TRBV12-4,TRBD1,14,TRBJ1-2,TGTGCCAGTCGTTTGGACAGGAGAAACTATGGCTACACCTTC,CASRLDRRNYGYTF
few,TRBV10-3,TRBD1,13,TRBJ1-1,TGTGCCAGCTGTGCAGGGGGAAACACTGAAGCTTTCTTT,CASCAGGNTEAFF
NA,TRBV6-5,NA,13,TRBJ1-2,TGTGCCAGCAGTTCCTACAGGGTTTATGGCTACACCTTC,CASSSYRVYGYTF
NA,TRBV6-5,NA,14,TRBJ1-5,TGTGCCAGCGGTGTTACAGGGTACAATCAGCCCCAGCATTTT,CASGVTGYNQPQHF
few,TRBV7-9,NA,15,TRBJ1-6,TGTGCCAGCAGCTTAGTATCCTCCTATAATTCACCCCTCCACTTT,CASSLVSSYNSPLHF
NA,TRBV4-3,TRBD2,19,TRBJ2-1,TGCGTCAGCAGCCAGGACTCTAGACCCTCTAGCGGGTGGGGGAATGAGCAGTTCTTC,CVSSQDSRPSSGWGNEQFF
few,TRBV9,TRBD2,18,TRBJ2-3,TGTGCCAGCAGCCCTCCCTCCAACGGGCTAGCGGGCACAGATACGCAGTATTTT,CASSPPSNGLAGTDTQYF
NA,TRBV12-3/TRBV12-4,NA,14,TRBJ2-6,TGTGCCAGCACCTTAATGCTTGGGGCCAACGTCCTGACTTTC,CASTLMLGANVLTF
few,TRBV9,NA,15,TRBJ1-2,TGTGCCAGCACCCCGGCAGGGAACCTTAACTATGGCTACACCTTC,CASTPAGNLNYGYTF
NA,TRBV4-1,TRBD2,15,TRBJ2-7,TGCGCCAGCCAGACCACCGGGACTAGCGCCTACGAGCAGTACTTC,CASQTTGTSAYEQYF
few,TRBV12-3/TRBV12-4,NA,12,TRBJ2-5,TGTGCCAGCAGCCGTAGCCGGGAGACCCAGTACTTC,CASSRSRETQYF
NA,TRBV12-3/TRBV12-4,TRBD2,13,TRBJ2-4,TGTGCCAGCAGTCGGACTAGCGTAAACATTCAGTACTTC,CASSRTSVNIQYF
NA,TRBV4-1,NA,15,TRBJ2-5,TGCGCCAGCAGACACCTCTCGAGGGCAACAGGGACCCAGTACTTC,CASRHLSRATGTQYF